A single sample is the source of the 8 T cell receptor beta chains below, sequenced in a study of cytomegalovirus exposure and HLA in healthy donors. The PCR used 60 Vbeta and 13 Jbeta primers. Some clones are missing from TCRdb's copy, which holds only in-frame ones; the method was immunoSEQ multiplex PCR. Among roughly 100,000 clones, roughly 80% were seen once, and the ten largest hold about 6.6%. Sequencing was carried out using PBMCs. The receptor set was obtained from a man aged 40-50 years in good health and CMV-seropositive.

The chain carries TRBV4-1 and TRBJ1-2; tentatively, D is TRBD1 (5 bases). The CDR3 is made up of 15 amino acids. V gave up 0 bases and J gave up 6 bases, with 14 bases separating them. Germline CDR1 is MGHRA and CDR2 is YSYEKL. CDR3 amino acids: CASSQDEVSGHGYTF. DNA for the CDR3: TGCGCCAGCAGCCAAGATGAGGTGTCAGGGCATGGCTACACCTTC.

The sample holds a few counts of this clone. J is TRBJ1-2 and V is TRBV5-6; no clear D. V lost 7 bases and J 8 bases, leaving 15 bases between the germline ends. CDR1 is SGHDT and CDR2 is YYEEEE in the germline V gene. The CDR3 is 12 residues long. DNA of the CDR3: TGTGCCAGCCGCCAAACAGTAGGCGGCTACACCTTC. This translates into CASRQTVGGYTF.

The rearrangement joins TRBV6-5 to TRBJ2-7; 7 bases align to TRBD2. V was pared by 8 bases and J by 0 bases, with 10 bases of the junction left unmatched. The CDR3 extends over 15 amino acids. The germline CDR1 and CDR2 sequences are MNHEY and SVGAGI. The CDR3 region has the DNA TGTGCCAGCCAAAATGCGCTAGCGGTCTCCTACGAGCAGTACTTC. This codes for CASQNALAVSYEQYF.

J is TRBJ2-1 and V is TRBV4-3, with 9 nucleotides matching TRBD1. V trimming: 0 bases; J trimming: 5 bases; junction bases outside the gene matches: 5. The germline gives CDR1 LGHNA, CDR2 YSLEER. There are 16 residues in the CDR3. CDR3 bases: TGCGCCAGCAGCCAAGATGGGACAGGGTACGACAATGAGCAGTTCTTC. Translation: CASSQDGTGYDNEQFF.

J is TRBJ1-2 and V is TRBV28; TRBD1 matches at 7 bases. After removal of 9 bases from V and 6 bases from J, the junction contained 4 bases not matched to a gene. The germline gives CDR1 MDHEN, CDR2 SYDVKM. CDR3 size: 11 residues. The CDR3 sequence: CASLDRHGYTF. For the CDR3, the DNA is TGTGCCAGTTTGGACAGGCATGGCTACACCTTC.

This clone came up a few times. The V call is TRBV5-1, the J call TRBJ1-4; D is possibly TRBD1 (6 bases). Germline V lookup: CDR1 SGHRS, CDR2 YFSETQ. The germline V and J ends were trimmed by 4 bases and 8 bases, with 12 bases remaining between them. This CDR3 comprises 13 residues. The CDR3 spells CASSTGQPEKLFF. CDR3 nucleotides: TGCGCCAGCAGCACCGGACAGCCCGAAAAACTGTTTTTT. Full variable domain (rest looked up from reference TRBV5-1 and TRBJ1-4): KAGVTQTPRYLIKTRGQQVTLSCSPISGHRSVSWYQQTPGQGLQFLFEYFSETQRNKGNFPGRFSGRQFSNSRSEMNVSTLELGDSALYLCASSTGQPEKLFFGSGTQLSVL.

The chain has TRBV5-4 and TRBJ2-5; TRBD2 agrees at 10 bases. The V segment lost 4 bases and the J segment 2 bases; nucleotides outside the gene matches: 11. The CDR3 length is 17 residues. Germline loops: CDR1 SGHNT, CDR2 YYREEE (reference sequence). The CDR3 coding sequence is TGTGCCAGCAGCGATGGGGGTAGCGGGGGGTCTCAAGAGACCCAGTACTTC. It codes for CASSDGGSGGSQETQYF.

V is TRBV11-2 and J is TRBJ2-7; 9 nucleotides match TRBD2. The CDR3 sequence is 18 residues long. J lost 1 base, V lost 5 bases, and 15 bases had no gene match. Germline CDR1 is SGHAT and CDR2 is FQNNGV. The CDR3 sequence is CASSLTQRLAVISYEQYF. Written as DNA, the CDR3 is TGTGCCAGCAGCCTGACTCAAAGACTAGCGGTGATATCCTACGAGCAGTACTTC.